This T cell receptor (beta chain) came from a study of T cell changes during pregnancy in multiple sclerosis. Method: immunoSEQ multiplex PCR; TCRdb's copy keeps in-frame clones and lacks some. This sample has roughly 49,000 clones, with about 90% found just once. The trim removed 1 base at V and 5 bases at J, leaving 4 bases unmatched. This CDR3 spans 15 amino acids. Germline loops: CDR1 SGHTA, CDR2 FQGNSA. The V gene is TRBV7-2, the J gene TRBJ2-1, with 8 bases aligning to TRBD2. The sequence was obtained from a female donor in good health, enrolled as a control in a pregnancy study. The sample was CD4+ T cells from peripheral blood mononuclear cells, taken in the second trimester of pregnancy. The CDR3 region has the DNA TGTGCCAGCAGCTTAGATCCAGCGGGGGACAATGAGCAGTTCTTC. The encoded protein is CASSLDPAGDNEQFF.